A single sample gave rise to the 30 T cell receptor beta chains below, sequenced in a study of PD-1 blockade in classical Hodgkin lymphoma. TCRdb keeps only in-frame clones here, not all; method: immunoSEQ multiplex PCR. Of some 96,000 clones in the sample, roughly four fifths were seen once. Brentuximab vedotin exposure varied, and every patient relapsed after autologous stem cell transplantation. This material consisted of peripheral blood mononuclear cells (PBMCs), taken before the second cycle of nivolumab. The receptors were gathered from a human donor with classical Hodgkin lymphoma.

The J gene is TRBJ1-2, the V gene TRBV7-9; D gene ambiguous. The germline gives CDR1 SEHNR, CDR2 FQNEAQ (reference sequence). The CDR3 loop spans 15 amino acids. V lost 4 bases, J lost 4 bases, and 16 bases lay in between. The CDR3 sequence is CASSSILGRFYGYTF. The DNA of the CDR3 is TGTGCCAGCAGCTCCATACTGGGCAGATTCTATGGCTACACCTTC. The variable domain in full, completed from reference TRBV7-9 and TRBJ1-2, reads DTGVSQNPRHKITKRGQNVTFRCDPISEHNRLYWYRQTLGQGPEFLTYFQNEAQLEKSRLLSDRFSAERPKGSFSTLEIQRTEQGDSAMYLCASSSILGRFYGYTFGSGTRLTVV.

The chain combines TRBV4-1 with TRBJ1-5; D unresolved. CDR1 MGHRA and CDR2 YSYEKL come from the germline V gene. CDR3 size: 16 residues. The V gene lost 7 bases and the J gene lost 2 bases, with 18 bases spanning the gap. The CDR3 nucleotides are TGCGCCAGCACCCCCCGGGAGCTCGGGGGCAATCAGCCCCAGCATTTT. Residues: CASTPRELGGNQPQHF.

This clone appeared once. The chain recombines TRBV18 with TRBJ2-7, with D perhaps matching TRBD2 (7 bases). Between the trimmed V and J ends, which lost 4 bases and 6 bases, there was a span of 16 bases. Germline V gene data show CDR1 as KGHSH and CDR2 as LQKENI. The length of the CDR3 is 14 residues. CDR3 bases: TGTGCCAGCTCACGGGGGGGCGAAACGGGCGAGCAGTACTTC. Translated: CASSRGGETGEQYF.

The chain couples TRBV5-1 to TRBJ1-3; D remains ambiguous. The germline CDR1 and CDR2 sequences are SGHRS and YFSETQ. The CDR3 length is 18 residues. V was trimmed by 0 bases and J by 3 bases, leaving 19 bases between them. The CDR3: CASSLDSPRAGLGNTIYF. The CDR3 coding sequence is TGCGCCAGCAGCTTGGATTCCCCCCGGGCTGGTCTTGGAAACACCATATATTTT.

The V and J genes are TRBV6-5 and TRBJ1-6, with 7 positions matching TRBD1. With 4 bases clipped from V and 9 bases from J, the junction kept 3 bases outside the gene matches. Germline lookup yields CDR1 MNHEY and CDR2 SVGAGI. The CDR3 is 13 amino acids. The CDR3: CASSSTGSSPLHF. For the CDR3, the DNA is TGTGCCAGCAGTTCGACAGGGAGTTCACCCCTCCACTTT.

V and J are TRBV10-1 and TRBJ2-1, with a possible D match to TRBD2 (5 bases). Germline values: CDR1 WNHNN, CDR2 SYGVQD (reference sequence). V lost 3 bases and J lost 8, with 17 bases in between. This CDR3 spans 15 amino acids. In DNA form, the CDR3 reads TGCGCCAGCAGTGAAGGGTCTAGCTTGGGCGATGAGCAGTTCTTC. Protein sequence: CASSEGSSLGDEQFF.

The CDR3 protein is CASSPRTSGLVDTQYF. The CDR3 DNA is TGCGCCAGCAGCCCCCGGACTAGCGGTTTGGTAGATACGCAGTATTTT. The chain links TRBV5-1 to TRBJ2-3; 10 nucleotides agree with TRBD2. Losses at the gene ends were 4 bases for V and 5 bases for J; bases not matched to a gene: 10. Per germline, CDR1 SGHRS and CDR2 YFSETQ. The CDR3 is made up of 16 amino acids. The entire variable domain, with the rest obtained from reference TRBV5-1 and TRBJ2-3, is as follows: KAGVTQTPRYLIKTRGQQVTLSCSPISGHRSVSWYQQTPGQGLQFLFEYFSETQRNKGNFPGRFSGRQFSNSRSEMNVSTLELGDSALYLCASSPRTSGLVDTQYFGPGTRLTVL.

The V and J genes are TRBV5-4 and TRBJ2-2, with TRBD1 identical over 7 bases. The germline V gene encodes CDR1 SGHNT and CDR2 YYREEE (reference sequence). The CDR3 has 16 residues. After removal of 3 bases from V and 1 base from J, the junction contained 6 bases not matched to a gene. CDR3 nucleotides: TGTGCCAGCAGCTCAGGACAGGACCGGAACACCGGGGAGCTGTTTTTT. Its protein is CASSSGQDRNTGELFF.

The V and J genes are TRBV5-3 and TRBJ1-2; TRBD1 might be the D (5 bases). TRBV5-3 qualifies as an ORF whose function is uncertain. V shed 7 bases and J shed 4 bases, with 29 bases lying between them. This CDR3 contains 18 residues. CDR3 bases: TGTGCCAGAGGGGCCTGGGGCGTGAAGGTAGTCCGGGGCTATGGCTACACCTTC. Translated: CARGAWGVKVVRGYGYTF.

This chain uses TRBV7-3 with TRBJ2-1; 11 bases map to TRBD2. The V gene's germline CDR1 is SGHTA and CDR2 FQGTGA. Trimming removed 5 bases from V and 5 bases from J; junction bases left unmatched: 8. The CDR3 sequence is 16 residues long. The chain's CDR3 is CASSASRLAGNNEQFF. CDR3 DNA: TGTGCCAGCAGCGCCTCCCGACTAGCGGGAAACAATGAGCAGTTCTTC.

V usage is TRBV2 and J usage is TRBJ2-2; TRBD1 aligns across 7 bases. With 6 bases clipped from V and 4 bases from J, the junction kept 8 bases outside the gene matches. CDR1 and CDR2 (germline): SNHLY, FYNNEI. The CDR3 runs 15 residues. The CDR3 DNA sequence: TGTGCCAGCAGGGTGACAGGGTTGGCCACCGGGGAGCTGTTTTTT. Translation: CASRVTGLATGELFF.

This rearrangement joins TRBV5-6 to TRBJ2-3; D remains ambiguous. V was shortened by 0 bases and J by 11 bases, with 16 bases between the two germline ends. The length of the CDR3 is 14 residues. Germline assignment: CDR1 SGHDT and CDR2 YYEEEE. The CDR3 here is CASSLVGVKLKQYF. DNA of the CDR3: TGTGCCAGCAGCTTGGTAGGAGTGAAATTGAAGCAGTATTTT.

V and J are TRBV27 and TRBJ2-1; 15 bases are shared with TRBD2. The CDR3 has 19 amino acids. Trimming took 4 bases from V and 8 from J; bases not matched to a gene: 15. CDR1 MNHEY and CDR2 SMNVEV come from the germline V gene (reference sequence). As DNA, the CDR3 is TGTGCCAGCAGTTCAGGACTAGCGGGAGGGTTGGGGTCCGTGGATGAGCAGTTCTTC. It yields the protein CASSSGLAGGLGSVDEQFF.

The rearrangement joins TRBV2 to TRBJ2-5, with D perhaps TRBD1 or TRBD2 (5 bases each). The CDR3 runs 13 residues. Trimming left V 6 bases short and J 4 bases short, with 12 bases between. The germline V gene has CDR1 SNHLY and CDR2 FYNNEI. Here the CDR3 reads CASRRGAGETQYF. In DNA form, the CDR3 reads TGTGCCAGCAGAAGAGGGGCGGGAGAGACCCAGTACTTC.

This sequence joins TRBV10-3 and TRBJ2-7; 15 bases are a match to TRBD2. This CDR3 region has 15 residues. V dropped 10 bases and J dropped 3; count of bases not matched to a gene: 7. CDR1 ENHRY and CDR2 SYGVKD come from the germline V gene. The CDR3, as DNA: TGTGCCACCATTGAGGGACTAGCGGGAGGCTACGAGCAGTACTTC. This sequence encodes CATIEGLAGGYEQYF.

The rearrangement joins TRBV5-1 to TRBJ2-3; 8 nucleotides align to TRBD2. Germline CDR1 is SGHRS and CDR2 is YFSETQ. Trimming took 0 bases from V and 6 from J; bases not matched to a gene: 6. CDR3 length equals 15 residues. The CDR3 coding sequence is TGCGCCAGCAGCTTGGGAGCGGGAGTGGCTGATACGCAGTATTTT. It yields the protein CASSLGAGVADTQYF.

CDR3 DNA sequence: TGTGCCAGCAGTTGGGGGGGCTATGGCTACACCTTC. Amino acid sequence: CASSWGGYGYTF. The gene calls are TRBV6-5 and TRBJ1-2; TRBD1 is a possible D gene (5 bases). V gave up 4 bases and J gave up 4 bases, with 7 bases separating them. The CDR3 spans 12 residues. The germline V gene encodes CDR1 MNHEY and CDR2 SVGAGI.

The chain has TRBV9 and TRBJ2-1; D not resolved. The CDR3 runs to 13 residues. Between the trimmed V and J ends, which lost 4 bases and 0 bases, there was a span of 5 bases. Per germline, CDR1 SGDLS and CDR2 YYNGEE. CDR3 amino acids: CASSTSSYNEQFF. The CDR3 DNA reads TGTGCCAGCAGCACAAGCTCCTACAATGAGCAGTTCTTC.

The CDR3 bases are TGTGCCAGCAGCCCCAAAGTTTCAGATACGCAGTATTTT. Translation: CASSPKVSDTQYF. The chain recombines TRBV7-2 with TRBJ2-3; no reliable D call. Germline V gives CDR1 SGHTA, CDR2 FQGNSA. CDR3 length: 13 residues. Deletions cut 5 bases from V and 4 bases from J, with 10 bases between.

The chain employs TRBV5-1 and TRBJ2-3; D is unresolved. CDR1 is SGHRS and CDR2 is YFSETQ in the germline V gene. The CDR3 is 16 amino acids. Trimming took off 0 bases at V and 2 bases at J, with 13 bases between the two ends. In DNA form, the CDR3 reads TGCGCCAGCAGCTTGGGAGGTTCGCGGAACACAGATACGCAGTATTTT. Translated, it gives CASSLGGSRNTDTQYF.

V gene TRBV30 combines with J gene TRBJ2-5; D remains ambiguous. Germline CDR1 is GTSNPN and CDR2 is SVGIG (reference sequence). Between the trimmed V and J ends, which lost 4 bases and 5 bases, there was a span of 8 bases. The CDR3 is 11 amino acids. The CDR3 sequence: CAWTHGETQYF. Written as DNA, the CDR3 is TGTGCCTGGACCCATGGGGAGACCCAGTACTTC.

The rearrangement uses TRBV5-6 and TRBJ2-3; D might be TRBD1 (6 bases). Trimming removed 4 bases at V and 2 bases at J, with 11 bases between. Germline loops: CDR1 SGHDT, CDR2 YYEEEE. The CDR3 has 14 amino acids. The CDR3 spells CASSGEGVTDTQYF. The CDR3 nucleotides read TGTGCCAGCAGCGGTGAGGGGGTCACAGATACGCAGTATTTT.

The chain is built from TRBV6-6 and TRBJ1-1; no reliable D call. Trimming took off 6 bases at V and 1 base at J, with 6 bases between the two ends. The CDR3 has 12 amino acids. Germline-derived CDR1 and CDR2 are MNHNY and SVGAGI (reference sequence). The CDR3 is CASRAENTEAFF. The CDR3 coding sequence is TGTGCCAGCAGGGCAGAGAACACTGAAGCTTTCTTT.

The CDR3, as DNA: TGTGCCATCAGTGAGTCTACAGGGGCCCTGTACACTGAAGCTTTCTTT. Translating gives CAISESTGALYTEAFF. The chain carries TRBV10-3 and TRBJ1-1; 7 nucleotides align to TRBD1. Germline trimming cut 0 bases from V and 3 bases from J; bases unmatched to any gene: 7. Germline V gives CDR1 ENHRY, CDR2 SYGVKD. There are 16 residues in the CDR3.

The rearrangement uses TRBV7-2 and TRBJ1-1; D unresolved. Germline V CDR1 and CDR2: SGHTA, FQGNSA. CDR3 size: 12 residues. The V end was cut by 1 base, the J end by 7 bases, with 7 bases between. The CDR3 DNA follows: TGTGCCAGCAGCTTAGGCAGACTTGAAGCTTTCTTT. Protein product: CASSLGRLEAFF.

This clone is medium-sized (0.01 to 0.1%) in the sample. The chain is built from TRBV7-3 and TRBJ2-1; D ambiguous. The length of the CDR3 is 12 residues. V lost 5 bases, J lost 8 bases, and 10 bases lay in between. Germline V gene sequence: CDR1 SGHTA, CDR2 FQGTGA. CDR3 region: CASSDPSDEQFF. CDR3 sequence (DNA): TGTGCCAGCAGCGATCCTTCGGATGAGCAGTTCTTC.

J is TRBJ2-2 and V is TRBV4-3; D is unresolved. Germline V gene data show CDR1 as LGHNA and CDR2 as YSLEER. Trimming stripped 0 bases from V and 6 bases from J, with 14 bases between. This CDR3 has 16 residues. The CDR3 sequence: CASSQDMLLSPGELFF. The CDR3 DNA is TGCGCCAGCAGCCAAGACATGCTATTGAGCCCCGGGGAGCTGTTTTTT.

J is TRBJ1-5 and V is TRBV7-8; D unclear. Germline-derived CDR1 and CDR2 are SGHVS and FQNEAQ. The V end lost 3 bases, the J end lost 9 bases, and 9 bases lay between the germline ends. The CDR3 spans 12 residues. The CDR3 protein is CASSFPSLPQHF. Written as DNA, the CDR3 is TGTGCCAGCAGCTTCCCGAGCTTGCCCCAGCATTTT.

This clone was observed once. This chain connects TRBV5-1 to TRBJ2-7; D is possibly TRBD1 (5 bases). Germline CDR1 reads SGHRS; CDR2 reads YFSETQ. There are 15 residues in the CDR3. The ends were cut back, 0 bases at V and 1 base at J, with 11 bases in the middle. The CDR3 loop reads CASSLVRETSYEQYF. CDR3 nucleotide sequence: TGCGCCAGCAGCTTGGTCAGGGAAACGTCCTACGAGCAGTACTTC.

The CDR3 DNA is TGTGCCAGCAGTTTCGCGGAGCCGCGCGAGCAGTACTTC. Translated, it gives CASSFAEPREQYF. V gene TRBV6-6 combines with J gene TRBJ2-7; no clear D. CDR3 length: 13 residues. Trimming shortened V by 4 bases and J by 6 bases, and 13 bases separated the two germline ends. Germline V gene lookup returns CDR1 MNHNY and CDR2 SVGAGI (reference sequence).